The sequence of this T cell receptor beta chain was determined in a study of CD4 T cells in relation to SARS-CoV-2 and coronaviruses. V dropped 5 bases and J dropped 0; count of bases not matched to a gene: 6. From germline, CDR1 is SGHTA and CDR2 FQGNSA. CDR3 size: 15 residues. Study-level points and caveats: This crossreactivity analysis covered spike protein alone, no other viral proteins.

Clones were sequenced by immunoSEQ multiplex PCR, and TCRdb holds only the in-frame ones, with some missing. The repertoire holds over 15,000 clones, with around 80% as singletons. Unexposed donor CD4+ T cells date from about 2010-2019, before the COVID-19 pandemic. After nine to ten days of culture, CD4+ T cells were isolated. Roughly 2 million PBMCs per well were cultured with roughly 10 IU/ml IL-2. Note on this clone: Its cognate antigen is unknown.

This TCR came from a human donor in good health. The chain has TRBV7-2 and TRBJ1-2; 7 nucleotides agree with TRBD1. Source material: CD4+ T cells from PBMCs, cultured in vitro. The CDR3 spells CASSPLGTANYGYTF. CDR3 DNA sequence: TGTGCCAGCAGCCCCCTCGGGACAGCTAACTATGGCTACACCTTC.